The sequence of this T cell receptor beta chain was determined in a study of T-cell reconstitution after alpha-beta-depleted transplantation in children. Library preparation (for TCRbeta) was performed with unique molecular identifiers. TCRdb called the PCR reads again in MiXCR, with one record for every CDR3 protein. Of just under 150,000 distinct CDR3 sequences in the sample, 8.8% are singletons; the top ten hold over 15%. This clonotype was recorded many times. Its antigen remains unidentified. General observations from the study: Recipient T cells and thymic progenitors that survived were the source of the high TCRbeta diversity seen at day 60 in some patients. At one year after transplant, newly produced T cells mostly accounted for T-cell counts and diversity.

The material sequenced was PBMCs, mostly from graft donor cells, taken 180 days after TCRalphabeta/CD19-depleted stem cell transplant. The source is a female patient aged 2 to 10 who had a stem cell transplant for congenital amegakaryocytic thrombocytopenia, so the T cells may come from the graft donor.

Written as DNA, the CDR3 is TGTGCCACCAGGTCGTCTGGGGCCAACGTCCTGACTTTC. It specifies CATRSSGANVLTF. The chain couples TRBV15 to TRBJ2-6; no clear D gene. The CDR3 is 13 residues long. The ends were cut back, 6 bases at V and 1 base at J, with 4 bases in the middle. The germline CDR1 and CDR2 sequences are LNHNV and YYDKDF (reference sequence).